The 26 T cell receptor beta chains below come from one sample, sequenced in a study of blood T cells in healthy people across ages. Combining a sample-barcoded 5' primer with a J-beta primer mix, a second PCR ran for about 6 to 12 cycles. In TCRdb, the 5' RACE reads were re-called with MiXCR into one record per CDR3 protein. Of hundreds of thousands of distinct CDR3 sequences listed, 55% to 75% were seen once; the top ten hold roughly 22%. Sequenced input: blood. All receptors come from a man aged 25 to 40 in good health.

This clonotype came up once. This chain connects TRBV7-9 to TRBJ1-1, with a tentative D call TRBD1 (5 bases). Trimming removed 4 bases at V and 7 bases at J, with 22 bases between. The CDR3 is made up of 16 amino acids. CDR1 is SEHNR and CDR2 is FQNEAQ in the germline V gene (reference sequence). The CDR3 is CASSSSETAEKVEAFF. CDR3 nucleotide sequence: TGTGCCAGCAGCTCCAGCGAGACAGCCGAGAAAGTTGAAGCTTTCTTT. The entire variable domain, with the rest obtained from reference TRBV7-9 and TRBJ1-1, is as follows: DTGVSQNPRHKITKRGQNVTFRCDPISEHNRLYWYRQTLGQGPEFLTYFQNEAQLEKSRLLSDRFSAERPKGSFSTLEIQRTEQGDSAMYLCASSSSETAEKVEAFFGQGTRLTVV.

The rearrangement joins TRBV9 to TRBJ2-6; D not certain. This CDR3 is 15 amino acids long. V lost 2 bases and J 0 bases, leaving 6 bases between the germline ends. Per germline, CDR1 SGDLS and CDR2 YYNGEE. CDR3 DNA: TGTGCCAGCAGCGTGCTGTTCTCTGGGGCCAACGTCCTGACTTTC. This sequence encodes CASSVLFSGANVLTF.

The rearrangement links TRBV21-1 to TRBJ1-2; the tabulated D call, TRBD1, remains unverified against the DNA. TRBV21-1 is shown as a pseudogene. The CDR3 runs to 15 residues. CDR3 in amino acids: CASSKADRGNYGYTF. The DNA of the CDR3 is TGTGCCAGCAGCAAAGCCGACCGGGGTAACTATGGCTACACCTTC.

The chain couples TRBV10-2 to TRBJ2-4, with D tentatively TRBD1 (5 bases). The J call may be in error: the DNA end matches TRBJ2-7 better. CDR3 size: 12 residues. Germline-derived CDR1 and CDR2 are WSHSY and SAAADI. This CDR3 reads CASRVDTDEQYF. In DNA, the CDR3 is TGCGCCAGCAGAGTGGACACAGACGAGCAGTACTTC.

In its sample, this clonotype was seen a few times. The rearrangement uses TRBV12-3 or TRBV12-4 and TRBJ2-5, with D possibly TRBD1 on 5 matching bases. The better agreement between TRBJ2-7 and the DNA end casts doubt on the J call. The CDR3 is made up of 14 amino acids. The CDR3 region has the DNA TGTGCCAGCAGTTTAATGGCCCCCAGGGACGAGCAGTACTTC. Translation gives CASSLMAPRDEQYF.

The rearrangement uses TRBV7-9 and TRBJ2-1, with 10 bases identical to TRBD2. Germline V gene data show CDR1 as SEHNR and CDR2 as FQNEAQ (reference sequence). The CDR3 runs 11 residues. The CDR3 region is CVGSGRTQQFF. CDR3 DNA sequence: TGTGTTGGTAGCGGGAGGACCCAGCAGTTCTTC.

The chain links TRBV7-2 to TRBJ2-6, with 7 bases matching TRBD1. Germline trimming cut 4 bases from V and 0 bases from J; bases unmatched to any gene: 6. The CDR3 runs to 17 residues. Per germline, CDR1 SGHTA and CDR2 FQGNSA. The CDR3: CASSSSTGVSGANVLTF. The DNA for the CDR3 is TGTGCCAGCAGCTCATCCACAGGGGTCTCTGGGGCCAACGTCCTGACTTTC.

The V call is TRBV28, the J call TRBJ1-2; D is uncertain. Trimming shortened V by 7 bases and J by 6 bases, and 12 bases separated the two germline ends. Germline CDR1 and CDR2: MDHEN and SYDVKM. The CDR3 runs to 12 residues. The CDR3 here is CASISWNDGYTF. The DNA for the CDR3 is TGTGCCAGCATCAGCTGGAACGATGGCTACACCTTC.

The chain joins TRBV20-1 to TRBJ2-5, with TRBD1 matching 7 bases. The CDR3 runs 14 residues. J lost 4 bases, V lost 4 bases, and 9 bases had no gene match. The germline V gene has CDR1 DFQATT and CDR2 SNEGSKA (reference sequence). This CDR3 is CSATGTGTAETQYF. DNA for the CDR3: TGCAGTGCTACAGGGACCGGGACAGCAGAGACCCAGTACTTC.

V usage is TRBV10-3 and J usage is TRBJ1-2; 10 bases are a match to TRBD1. V was clipped by 10 bases and J by 4 bases; unmatched bases: 15. Germline CDR1 and CDR2: ENHRY and SYGVKD. The length of the CDR3 is 16 residues. CDR3 DNA: TGTGCCACCCGGGGAGGAGGGACAGGGGCCACCTATGGCTACACCTTC. Its translation is CATRGGGTGATYGYTF.

V usage is TRBV9 and J usage is TRBJ2-2; 11 nucleotides line up with TRBD1. V gave up 5 bases and J gave up 5 bases; unmatched junction bases: 8. CDR1 is SGDLS, CDR2 YYNGEE, per germline. The CDR3 sequence is 16 residues long. This chain's CDR3 is CASRKGQGVMTGELFF. DNA of the CDR3: TGTGCCAGCAGGAAGGGACAGGGGGTAATGACCGGGGAGCTGTTTTTT. The variable domain in full, completed from reference TRBV9 and TRBJ2-2, reads DSGVTQTPKHLITATGQRVTLRCSPRSGDLSVYWYQQSLDQGLQFLIQYYNGEERAKGNILERFSAQQFPDLHSELNLSSLELGDSALYFCASRKGQGVMTGELFFGEGSRLTVL.

This rearrangement joins TRBV6-2 or TRBV6-3 to TRBJ1-2, with a possible D match to TRBD1 (5 bases). Germline V CDR1 and CDR2: MNHEY, SVGEGT. The CDR3 sequence is 16 residues long. V was trimmed by 1 base and J by 7 bases, leaving 19 bases between them. CDR3 protein: CASSYLPGLGGSGYTF. The CDR3, as DNA: TGTGCCAGCAGTTACTTACCAGGGCTTGGTGGATCTGGCTACACCTTC.

The gene calls are TRBV7-2 and TRBJ2-1; 14 bases line up with TRBD2. CDR1 is SGHTA and CDR2 is FQGNSA in the germline V gene. This CDR3 region has 16 residues. V lost 1 base and J lost 9; bases outside the gene matches: 5. The CDR3 nucleotides are TGTGCCAGCAGCTTAGAAGGGACTAGCGGGAGCCGTGAGCAGTTCTTC. Protein sequence: CASSLEGTSGSREQFF.

This clonotype was recorded only once. This rearrangement joins TRBV6-5 to TRBJ2-5; 8 bases map to TRBD2. CDR3 length equals 13 residues. Germline V gene sequence: CDR1 MNHEY, CDR2 SVGAGI. V gave up 0 bases and J gave up 11 bases; unmatched junction bases: 5. DNA for the CDR3: TGTGCCAGCAGTTACTCCTCGCAGCGGGAGCAGTACTTC. Translated: CASSYSSQREQYF.

The J gene is TRBJ1-2, the V gene TRBV28, with D possibly matching TRBD1 (6 bases). In germline, CDR1 is MDHEN, CDR2 SYDVKM. Trimming removed 5 bases at V and 4 bases at J, with 14 bases between. The length of the CDR3 is 14 residues. CDR3 in DNA: TGTGCCAGCAGTCCTCAAACAGGGTTCTATGGCTACACCTTC. This sequence encodes CASSPQTGFYGYTF.

This chain links TRBV7-9 with TRBJ1-6; D not certain. Germline V gene sequence: CDR1 SEHNR, CDR2 FQNEAQ (reference sequence). CDR3 length equals 15 residues. V gave up 5 bases and J gave up 0 bases, with 8 bases separating them. The CDR3 bases are TGTGCCAGCAGCGATCTGAGCTCCTATAATTCACCCCTCCACTTT. Amino acid sequence: CASSDLSSYNSPLHF.

The rearrangement links TRBV3-1 to TRBJ2-7; D may correspond to TRBD1 or TRBD2 (6 bases each). Trimming took 0 bases from V and 4 from J, leaving 13 bases between them. The length of the CDR3 is 15 residues. CDR1 is LGHDT, CDR2 YNNKEL, per germline (reference sequence). CDR3 region: CASSQDPRGHYEQYF. CDR3 nucleotide sequence: TGTGCCAGCAGCCAAGATCCCCGGGGGCATTACGAGCAGTACTTC.

The chain joins TRBV6-5 to TRBJ2-5; TRBD2 might be the D (7 bases). The CDR3 has 18 amino acids. The germline V gene encodes CDR1 MNHEY and CDR2 SVGAGI. Trimming removed 0 bases from V and 2 bases from J, with 19 bases in between. The chain's CDR3 is CASSYSRMGGATQETQYF. Here the CDR3 DNA reads TGTGCCAGCAGTTACTCGAGGATGGGGGGGGCGACTCAAGAGACCCAGTACTTC.

Notes on this clonotype: Since no conserved phenylalanine or tryptophan closes the CDR3, a read error is the likely cause. This chain connects TRBV30 to TRBJ2-7; D call uncertain. Germline V lookup: CDR1 GTSNPN, CDR2 SVGIG (reference sequence). CDR3 length: 14 amino acids. CDR3 loop: CVWTPLGSPYEQYL. In nucleotides, the CDR3 is TGTGTCTGGACCCCCCTTGGCAGCCCCTACGAGCAGTACCTC.

This chain links TRBV29-1 with TRBJ1-2, with 8 bases aligning to TRBD1. V gave up 8 bases and J gave up 8 bases; unmatched junction bases: 10. CDR1 is SQVTM, CDR2 ANQGSEA, per germline. The CDR3 has 12 residues. For the CDR3, the DNA is TGCAGCCCCTCGACAGGGGAGGACGGCTACACCTTC. Protein sequence: CSPSTGEDGYTF.

The chain employs TRBV7-2 and TRBJ2-5; TRBD1 matches 8 bases. Germline V gene data show CDR1 as SGHTA and CDR2 as FQGNSA. The CDR3 contains 15 residues. The V gene end was trimmed by 3 bases and the J gene end by 3 bases; junction bases not matched to a gene: 6. CDR3 region: CASSFTLDREETQYF. The CDR3, as DNA: TGTGCCAGCAGCTTTACATTGGACAGGGAAGAGACCCAGTACTTC.

This rearrangement joins TRBV7-2 to TRBJ2-1, with D perhaps TRBD1 (6 bases). CDR1 and CDR2 (germline): SGHTA, FQGNSA. Trimming left V 2 bases short and J 8 bases short, with 16 bases between. The CDR3 loop spans 15 amino acids. The DNA for the CDR3 is TGTGCCAGCAGCTTAAAAGGGGGTCCCCTCGATGAGCAGTTCTTC. As protein: CASSLKGGPLDEQFF.

The chain links TRBV4-3 to TRBJ2-1; 7 bases agree with TRBD2. The CDR3 has 12 residues. Germline V gene lookup returns CDR1 LGHNA and CDR2 YSLEER. The chain's CDR3 is CGRRGVYNEQFF. The CDR3, as DNA: TGCGGCCGCCGGGGGGTGTACAATGAGCAGTTCTTC.

This chain links TRBV24-1 with TRBJ2-3, with 9 bases matching TRBD2. The CDR3 is 16 residues long. Germline-derived CDR1 and CDR2 are KGHDR and SFDVKD. Trimming took 0 bases from V and 5 from J; bases not matched to a gene: 5. Here the CDR3 DNA reads TGTGCCACCAGTGATTTGTCTAGCGGGAAAGGAGATACGCAGTATTTT. Protein: CATSDLSSGKGDTQYF.

V usage is TRBV29-1 and J usage is TRBJ2-1; 7 bases are a match to TRBD2. CDR1 and CDR2 from the germline V gene are SQVTM and ANQGSEA. The CDR3 totals 15 residues. J was trimmed by 7 bases and V by 5 bases; bases with no gene match: 14. The chain's CDR3 is CSVLERDLPGNEQFF. The CDR3 DNA sequence: TGCAGCGTTTTAGAGCGGGACCTGCCAGGAAATGAGCAGTTCTTC.

The chain links TRBV27 to TRBJ1-2, with D perhaps matching TRBD1 (6 bases). Trimming removed 5 bases at V and 5 bases at J, with 18 bases between. This CDR3 has 15 residues. The germline V gene encodes CDR1 MNHEY and CDR2 SMNVEV (reference sequence). CDR3 protein: CASSANGGHPYGYTF. The CDR3 coding sequence is TGTGCCAGCAGTGCCAACGGGGGCCACCCGTATGGCTACACCTTC.